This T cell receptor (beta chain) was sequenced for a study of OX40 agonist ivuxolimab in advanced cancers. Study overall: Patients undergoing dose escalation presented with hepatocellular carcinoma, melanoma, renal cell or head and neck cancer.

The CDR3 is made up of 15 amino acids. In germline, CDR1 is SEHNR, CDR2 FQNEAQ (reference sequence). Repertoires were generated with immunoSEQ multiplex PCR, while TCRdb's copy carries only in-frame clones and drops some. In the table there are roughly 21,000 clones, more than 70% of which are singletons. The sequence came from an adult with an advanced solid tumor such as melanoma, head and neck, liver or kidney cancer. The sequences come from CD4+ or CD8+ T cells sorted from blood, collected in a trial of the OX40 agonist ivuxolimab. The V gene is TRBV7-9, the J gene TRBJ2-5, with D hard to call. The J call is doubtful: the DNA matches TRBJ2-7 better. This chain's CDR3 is CASSGDSTRSYEQYF. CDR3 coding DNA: TGTGCCAGCAGCGGTGACTCAACCCGCTCCTACGAGCAGTACTTC.